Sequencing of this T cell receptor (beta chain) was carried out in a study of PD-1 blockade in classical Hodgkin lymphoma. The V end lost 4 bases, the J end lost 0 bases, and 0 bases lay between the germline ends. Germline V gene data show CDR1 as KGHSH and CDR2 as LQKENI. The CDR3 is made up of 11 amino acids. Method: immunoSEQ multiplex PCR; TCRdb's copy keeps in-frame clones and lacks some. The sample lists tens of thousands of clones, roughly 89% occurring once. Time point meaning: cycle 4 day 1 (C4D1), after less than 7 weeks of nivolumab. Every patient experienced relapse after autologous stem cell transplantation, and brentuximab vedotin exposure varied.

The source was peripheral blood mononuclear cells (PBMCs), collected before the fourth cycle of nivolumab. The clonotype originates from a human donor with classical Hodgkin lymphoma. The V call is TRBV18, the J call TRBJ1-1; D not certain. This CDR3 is CASSLNTEAFF. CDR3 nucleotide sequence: TGTGCCAGCTCACTGAACACTGAAGCTTTCTTT.